Below are 6 T cell receptor beta chains sequenced from a single sample in a study of blood T cells in healthy people across ages. For the second PCR, which ran for about 6 to 11 cycles, a sample-barcoded 5' primer and a J-beta primer mix were used. A single record per CDR3 protein comes from TCRdb applying MiXCR to the 5' RACE reads. Of more than 750,000 distinct CDR3 sequences listed, 25% to 35% are singletons. These same data were also listed under a study on T cells of mothers and their children.

The sequencing input was blood. These receptor sequences come from a middle-aged woman in good health.

This clonotype was seen a handful of times. This sequence joins TRBV12-3 or TRBV12-4 and TRBJ1-2; D gene unclear. The CDR3 has 14 residues. Deletions cut 5 bases from V and 1 base from J, with 11 bases between. The CDR3 DNA is TGTGCCAGCAGTATAAGAGGATTTAACTATGGCTACACCTTC. As protein: CASSIRGFNYGYTF.

Notes on this clonotype: This may stem from a read error, because a much larger clone lies one nucleotide away. The V gene is TRBV24-1, the J gene TRBJ1-1, with D possibly matching TRBD1 (5 bases). The CDR3 covers 11 residues. From germline, CDR1 is KGHDR and CDR2 SFDVKD. Here the CDR3 reads CATGAGTEVFF. The CDR3 nucleotides are TGTGCCACCGGAGCTGGGACTGAAGTTTTCTTT.

This chain joins TRBV29-1 and TRBJ2-3; D possibly corresponds to TRBD1 (5 bases). CDR1 SQVTM and CDR2 ANQGSEA come from the germline V gene. The CDR3 loop spans 14 amino acids. Trimming cost V 1 base and J 2 bases, with 10 bases left between them. This CDR3 reads CSVEAQGNTDTQYF. DNA of the CDR3: TGCAGCGTTGAAGCCCAGGGCAACACAGATACGCAGTATTTT.

This clonotype was observed a few times. The chain combines TRBV20-1 with TRBJ1-5; 8 bases are a match to TRBD1. V was clipped by 5 bases and J by 2 bases; unmatched bases: 14. Germline CDR1 reads DFQATT; CDR2 reads SNEGSKA (reference sequence). The CDR3 is 17 residues long. In DNA form, the CDR3 reads TGCAGTGCTCCATTGCCAGGGGGCGTAATGGGCAATCAGCCCCAGCATTTT. Translation: CSAPLPGGVMGNQPQHF.

This chain connects TRBV2 to TRBJ2-1; D may correspond to TRBD1 or TRBD2 (5 bases each). With 5 bases removed from V and 11 bases from J, the gap between germline ends came to 10 bases. The germline CDR1 and CDR2 sequences are SNHLY and FYNNEI. The CDR3 runs to 11 residues. In DNA, the CDR3 is TGTGCCAGCAGTAGCCGGGACCAGCAGTTCTTC. Translated: CASSSRDQQFF. The full variable domain, its missing parts supplied by reference TRBV2 and TRBJ2-1, is EPEVTQTPSHQVTQMGQEVILRCVPISNHLYFYWYRQILGQKVEFLVSFYNNEISEKSEIFDDQFSVERPDGSNFTLKIRSTKLEDSAMYFCASSSRDQQFFGPGTRLTVL.

This clonotype was counted at least ten times. This sequence joins TRBV29-1 and TRBJ1-1; TRBD1 might be the D (6 bases). The germline V and J ends were trimmed by 5 bases and 0 bases, with 13 bases remaining between them. This CDR3 spans 14 amino acids. Germline-derived CDR1 and CDR2 are SQVTM and ANQGSEA. CDR3 in DNA: TGCAGCGTTCAGGGGAGGAGGATGAACACTGAAGCTTTCTTT. This codes for CSVQGRRMNTEAFF.